This TCR beta chain was captured in a study of blood T cell repertoires in COVID-19. Study details: Sites across the United States, Italy and Spain contributed samples from acute and convalescent COVID-19. From T cells, B-cell-depleted T cells, or PBMCs came the material, which was cDNA or gDNA.

The CDR3 contains 14 residues. CDR1 and CDR2 (germline): MNHNY, SVGAGI (reference sequence). Trimming left V 2 bases short and J 5 bases short, with 10 bases between. Original data processing: The authors estimated nucleated cell counts from reference gene primer amplification. Sequencing used immunoSEQ multiplex PCR; TCRdb keeps in-frame clones, though not all of them. The DNA gave D and trimming, while V, J and clone size come from that table. The sample records under 35,000 clones, 88% being singletons. The sequence came from a man in his fifties or sixties with active COVID-19. J is TRBJ2-4 and V is TRBV6-6; a possible D gene is TRBD2 (6 bases). The source material was peripheral blood. The CDR3 here is CASSYHGEENIQYF. The CDR3 nucleotides read TGTGCCAGCAGTTACCACGGGGAGGAAAACATTCAGTACTTC.